The 16 T cell receptor beta chains presented below share a single source sample, sequenced in a study of T-cell reconstitution after alpha-beta-depleted transplantation in children. Using unique molecular identifiers, the investigators prepared the TCRbeta library. TCRdb re-called the PCR reads with MiXCR, one entry per CDR3 protein. The repertoire includes about 610,000 distinct CDR3 sequences, approximately 30% of them detected once, and around a third sits in the top ten. Sequenced material: PBMCs, taken before TCRalphabeta/CD19-depleted stem cell transplant. These receptors were obtained from a boy under three years old with Wiskott-Aldrich syndrome, due to receive a stem cell transplant.

CDR3 sequence reads: CASSLADRGLTGELFF. CDR3 coding DNA: TGCGCCAGCAGCTTGGCGGACAGGGGGCTCACCGGGGAGCTGTTTTTT. This chain links TRBV5-1 with TRBJ2-2; 11 bases are shared with TRBD1. The CDR3 loop spans 16 amino acids. Per germline, CDR1 SGHRS and CDR2 YFSETQ. J was trimmed by 4 bases and V by 0 bases; bases with no gene match: 2.

This chain joins TRBV27 and TRBJ2-7; 9 bases are a match to TRBD2. After removal of 5 bases from V and 7 bases from J, the junction contained 3 bases not matched to a gene. There are 12 residues in the CDR3. The germline gives CDR1 MNHEY, CDR2 SMNVEV (reference sequence). The CDR3 sequence: CASSDSGREQYF. The CDR3 region has the DNA TGTGCCAGCAGTGATAGCGGGAGAGAGCAGTACTTC.

The chain couples TRBV2 to TRBJ2-1, with 8 bases lining up with TRBD1. CDR1 and CDR2 from the germline V gene are SNHLY and FYNNEI. The CDR3 length is 14 residues. V was pared by 6 bases and J by 5 bases, with 6 bases of the junction left unmatched. CDR3: CASRQGASDNEQFF. In nucleotides, the CDR3 is TGTGCCAGCAGGCAGGGGGCTAGCGACAATGAGCAGTTCTTC. Supplemented by reference TRBV2 and TRBJ2-1, the full variable domain reads EPEVTQTPSHQVTQMGQEVILRCVPISNHLYFYWYRQILGQKVEFLVSFYNNEISEKSEIFDDQFSVERPDGSNFTLKIRSTKLEDSAMYFCASRQGASDNEQFFGPGTRLTVL.

This clonotype was counted once. CDR3 in amino acids: CASSFVTGSYQETQYF. CDR3 coding DNA: TGTGCCAGCAGCTTTGTGACAGGCTCGTACCAAGAGACCCAGTACTTC. The chain combines TRBV11-2 with TRBJ2-5, with a possible D match to TRBD1 (6 bases). V lost 3 bases to trimming and J lost 0 bases, with 14 bases between them. The CDR3 spans 16 residues. Germline loops: CDR1 SGHAT, CDR2 FQNNGV.

This clonotype occurred a few times. V and J are TRBV3-1 and TRBJ1-1; the match to TRBD1 covers 9 bases. Trimming at V came to 5 bases and at J to 7 bases, leaving 2 bases not matched to a gene. The CDR3 length is 12 residues. Germline assignment: CDR1 LGHDT and CDR2 YNNKEL (reference sequence). The CDR3 reads CASSDRGNEAFF. Written as DNA, the CDR3 is TGTGCCAGCAGCGACAGGGGGAATGAAGCTTTCTTT.

This clonotype showed up just a few times. V and J are TRBV5-1 and TRBJ2-1; 11 bases align to TRBD2. The CDR3 length is 16 residues. The J segment lost 5 bases and the V segment lost 3 bases, leaving 7 bases of the junction unmatched. Germline CDR1 SGHRS, CDR2 YFSETQ. The CDR3 DNA reads as TGCGCCAGCAGCTCTACGTTACTAGCGGGAGACAATGAGCAGTTCTTC. Translated, it gives CASSSTLLAGDNEQFF. The whole variable domain, remainder taken from reference TRBV5-1 and TRBJ2-1, is KAGVTQTPRYLIKTRGQQVTLSCSPISGHRSVSWYQQTPGQGLQFLFEYFSETQRNKGNFPGRFSGRQFSNSRSEMNVSTLELGDSALYLCASSSTLLAGDNEQFFGPGTRLTVL.

The chain combines TRBV15 with TRBJ2-2, with 10 bases matching TRBD2. J gave up 3 bases and V 2 bases, and 6 bases lay outside the gene matches. This CDR3 has 17 amino acids. CDR1 is LNHNV, CDR2 YYDKDF, per germline (reference sequence). CDR3 sequence reads: CATSRTISGRYTGELFF. The CDR3 DNA is TGTGCCACCAGCAGAACTATTAGCGGGAGGTACACCGGGGAGCTGTTTTTT.

This clonotype was counted between two and nine times. The chain couples TRBV12-3 or TRBV12-4 to TRBJ2-3; no clear D. This CDR3 has 12 residues. Trimming left V 5 bases short and J 4 bases short, with 7 bases between. CDR3 sequence (DNA): TGTGCCAGCAGTCGAAATCCAGATACGCAGTATTTT. Protein: CASSRNPDTQYF.

Details on this clonotype: One end of the junction is discordant with germline, which a read error may explain. The chain couples TRBV18 to TRBJ1-6, with unresolved D. The CDR3 loop spans 13 amino acids. CDR1 and CDR2 from the germline V gene are KGHSH and LQKENI. The DNA for the CDR3 is TGTGCCACCTCACCATCCCCCAATTCACCCCTCCACTTT. Translating it yields CATSPSPNSPLHF.

V gene TRBV5-1 combines with J gene TRBJ1-2; 7 bases align to TRBD1. The J segment lost 4 bases and the V segment lost 0 bases, leaving 6 bases of the junction unmatched. CDR1 SGHRS and CDR2 YFSETQ come from the germline V gene. The CDR3 spans 15 residues. The CDR3 nucleotides read TGCGCCAGCAGCTTGGGGCGACAGGGTGCCTATGGCTACACCTTC. Protein sequence: CASSLGRQGAYGYTF.

The V call is TRBV12-3 or TRBV12-4, the J call TRBJ1-2, with no clear D. The CDR3 length is 15 residues. Trimming removed 5 bases from V and 4 bases from J, with 17 bases in between. The CDR3 spells CASSPTWASSYGYTF. DNA of the CDR3: TGTGCCAGCAGTCCTACGTGGGCCTCATCCTATGGCTACACCTTC.

This chain links TRBV19 with TRBJ1-5; unclear D gene. The CDR3 spans 15 residues. V was cut by 5 bases and J by 3 bases, with 14 bases left in between. Germline CDR1 LNHDA, CDR2 SQIVND (reference sequence). CDR3 residues: CASSLSEIPNQPQHF. The DNA of the CDR3 is TGTGCCAGTAGTCTATCGGAGATCCCCAATCAGCCCCAGCATTTT.

The rearrangement joins TRBV7-2 to TRBJ1-3; D is unresolved. The length of the CDR3 is 16 residues. The V gene lost 5 bases and the J gene lost 0 bases, with 14 bases spanning the gap. Germline-derived CDR1 and CDR2 are SGHTA and FQGNSA. CDR3 coding DNA: TGTGCCAGCAGCCCCCCCAGGACCTTCTCTGGAAACACCATATATTTT. Translated: CASSPPRTFSGNTIYF. Using reference TRBV7-2 and TRBJ1-3 for the parts outside the CDR3, the full variable domain is GAGVSQSPSNKVTEKGKDVELRCDPISGHTALYWYRQSLGQGLEFLIYFQGNSAPDKSGLPSDRFSAERTGGSVSTLTIQRTQQEDSAVYLCASSPPRTFSGNTIYFGEGSWLTVV.

The chain links TRBV30 to TRBJ2-1, with 9 bases fitting TRBD2. This CDR3 is 15 amino acids long. The V and J ends lost 0 bases and 2 bases, in that order; junction bases with no gene match: 2. Germline CDR1 GTSNPN, CDR2 SVGIG (reference sequence). The CDR3 DNA follows: TGTGCCTGGAGTGTTGGGACTAGCCCCTACAATGAGCAGTTCTTC. Translation: CAWSVGTSPYNEQFF.

The chain joins TRBV12-3 or TRBV12-4 to TRBJ1-6; 8 nucleotides align to TRBD1. The V and J ends lost 3 bases and 9 bases, in that order; junction bases with no gene match: 4. The CDR3 covers 14 residues. CDR3 in DNA: TGTGCCAGCAGTTTCAGGGGGCGCATTTCACCCCTCCACTTT. Translation gives CASSFRGRISPLHF.

Only a few counts were recorded for this clonotype. The chain carries TRBV29-1 and TRBJ2-1, with TRBD1 matching 9 bases. Germline V gene data show CDR1 as SQVTM and CDR2 as ANQGSEA. The ends lost 7 bases at V and 7 bases at J; junction bases unmatched: 8. This CDR3 has 13 residues. The CDR3 DNA sequence: TGCAGCGCCTACAGGGGGCAGAGAAATGAGCAGTTCTTC. Translated: CSAYRGQRNEQFF.